Listed below are T cell receptor beta chains from one sample, sequenced in a study of cytomegalovirus exposure and HLA in healthy donors. Sequenced by immunoSEQ multiplex PCR; TCRdb stores in-frame clones only, minus some. The sample gives about 55,000 clones, 65% to 80% of which show up once; approximately 30% is in the top ten. Sequencing input: PBMCs. These receptors all stem from a man aged 35 to 55 in good health and CMV-seropositive. Both conserved end residues are part of each CDR3. The order of the fields is J gene, D gene, clone size, V gene, CDR3 protein, CDR3 DNA. A D gene is named only where the DNA matches it firmly. Size is omitted from some rows. Given values are once, few, many or a class for expanded clones.

>TRBJ2-1|TRBD2|few|TRBV5-1
CASSLLGLAGGNEQFF
TGCGCCAGCAGCTTGCTGGGCCTAGCGGGGGGTAATGAGCAGTTCTTC
>TRBJ1-4|.|.|TRBV4-2
CASSLEATASGTNEKLFF
TGTGCCAGCAGCCTCGAAGCCACTGCCTCGGGAACTAATGAAAAACTGTTTTTT
>TRBJ1-1|.|.|TRBV6-5
CASSFGGNTEAFF
TGTGCCAGCAGTTTCGGGGGGAACACTGAAGCTTTCTTT
>TRBJ1-1|TRBD1|.|TRBV5-1
CASSPTGANTEAFF
TGCGCCAGCTCCCCTACAGGGGCGAACACTGAAGCTTTCTTT
>TRBJ1-1|.|.|TRBV4-2
CASSEYGGGNTEAFF
TGTGCCAGCAGCGAATACGGAGGAGGGAACACTGAAGCTTTCTTT
>TRBJ2-7|.|.|TRBV7-2
CASSFGASREQYF
TGTGCCAGCAGCTTTGGAGCTTCACGGGAGCAGTACTTC
>TRBJ1-1|.|few|TRBV5-8
CASEPFAGRTEAFF
TGTGCCAGCGAGCCGTTTGCGGGGAGGACTGAAGCTTTCTTT
>TRBJ1-1|TRBD1|.|TRBV7-2
CASSIQGAMNTEAFF
TGTGCCAGCAGCATACAGGGGGCAATGAACACTGAAGCTTTCTTT
>TRBJ2-1|TRBD1|.|TRBV9
CASSVAQGADNEQFF
TGTGCCAGCAGCGTAGCACAGGGGGCCGACAATGAGCAGTTCTTC
>TRBJ2-3|.|.|TRBV7-2
CASSPIGTSTDTQYF
TGTGCCAGCAGCCCTATCGGGACTAGCACAGATACGCAGTATTTT
>TRBJ2-1|.|.|TRBV4-2
CASSQDGGNEQFF
TGTGCCAGCAGCCAAGACGGAGGAAATGAGCAGTTCTTC
>TRBJ2-7|TRBD2|.|TRBV4-3
CASSQAGTSVRREQYF
TGCGCCAGCAGCCAAGCCGGGACTAGCGTTCGGAGGGAGCAGTACTTC
>TRBJ1-2|TRBD1|.|TRBV4-1
CASSQDGTGRSYGYTF
TGCGCCAGCAGCCAAGATGGGACAGGGCGATCCTATGGCTACACCTTC
>TRBJ1-2|TRBD1|.|TRBV5-4
CASSPTGTGRIDYGYTF
TGTGCCAGCAGCCCAACCGGGACAGGGCGTATTGACTATGGCTACACCTTC
>TRBJ1-1|TRBD1|.|TRBV5-4
CASSGDRGGNTEAFF
TGTGCCAGCAGCGGGGACAGGGGGGGAAACACTGAAGCTTTCTTT
>TRBJ2-1|TRBD2|.|TRBV9
CASSALAGAYNEQFF
TGTGCCAGCAGCGCTTTAGCGGGGGCATACAATGAGCAGTTCTTC
>TRBJ2-7|.|.|TRBV5-6
CASSRRGSYEQYF
TGTGCCAGCAGCCGTAGAGGATCCTACGAGCAGTACTTC
>TRBJ1-6|.|.|TRBV30
CAWSAHIYSPLHF
TGTGCCTGGAGTGCTCACATATATTCACCCCTCCACTTT
>TRBJ1-2|TRBD1|.|TRBV6-5
CASRSTGTGGGYTF
TGTGCCAGCAGATCGACCGGGACAGGGGGCGGCTACACCTTC
>TRBJ2-5|TRBD2|.|TRBV7-3
CASSRSGRSPGTQYF
TGTGCCAGCAGCCGTAGCGGGAGGAGCCCAGGGACCCAGTACTTC
>TRBJ1-5|TRBD1|.|TRBV6-6
CASSYIGQGGHQPQHF
TGTGCCAGCAGCTACATCGGACAGGGGGGGCATCAGCCCCAGCATTTT
>TRBJ1-2|.|.|TRBV4-1
CASSQEGTAPGGYGYTF
TGCGCCAGCAGCCAAGAGGGTACGGCCCCAGGAGGCTATGGCTACACCTTC
>TRBJ2-1|.|.|TRBV5-1
CASSLGSENNEQFF
TGCGCCAGCAGCTTGGGATCCGAGAACAATGAGCAGTTCTTC
>TRBJ2-5|TRBD1|.|TRBV18
CASSPFKRQGAFQETQYF
TGTGCCAGCTCACCCTTTAAACGACAGGGGGCCTTCCAAGAGACCCAGTACTTC
>TRBJ1-6|TRBD1|.|TRBV9
CASSAETGGFDSPLHF
TGTGCCAGCAGCGCCGAGACAGGGGGTTTTGATTCACCCCTCCACTTT
>TRBJ1-1|.|.|TRBV18
CASSSQGPAEAFF
TGTGCCAGCTCATCTCAGGGGCCGGCCGAAGCTTTCTTT
>TRBJ1-6|.|.|TRBV6-5
CASSRAGIDSPLHF
TGTGCCAGCAGCAGGGCAGGGATCGATTCACCCCTCCACTTT
>TRBJ2-3|TRBD2|.|TRBV9
CASSVATSGGVSTDTQYF
TGTGCCAGCAGCGTAGCGACTAGCGGGGGGGTTAGCACAGATACGCAGTATTTT
>TRBJ1-1|.|.|TRBV7-3
CASSANMRNRDTEAFF
TGTGCCAGCAGCGCTAATATGAGGAACCGGGACACTGAAGCTTTCTTT
>TRBJ2-7|TRBD2|few|TRBV5-1
CASSLGGGLYEQYF
TGCGCCAGCAGCTTGGGGGGAGGGCTCTACGAGCAGTACTTC
>TRBJ1-1|TRBD1|.|TRBV2
CASRWGTGVENTEAFF
TGTGCCAGCAGGTGGGGGACAGGGGTTGAGAACACTGAAGCTTTCTTT
>TRBJ1-2|TRBD1|.|TRBV7-2
CASSLAQGAYGYTF
TGTGCCAGCAGCTTAGCGCAGGGGGCCTATGGCTACACCTTC
>TRBJ2-3|.|.|TRBV6-1
CASSRGGDTDTQYF
TGTGCCAGCTCTCGAGGGGGAGACACAGATACGCAGTATTTT
>TRBJ1-1|TRBD1|few|TRBV7-9
CASSLGDRDVNTEAFF
TGTGCCAGCAGCTTAGGGGACAGGGATGTTAACACTGAAGCTTTCTTT
>TRBJ1-2|TRBD1|.|TRBV5-4
CASSSGQGGTNYGYTF
TGTGCCAGCAGCTCTGGACAGGGGGGGACTAACTATGGCTACACCTTC
>TRBJ2-1|.|.|TRBV5-6
CASSLGREGEQFF
TGTGCCAGCAGCTTGGGTCGCGAGGGAGAGCAGTTCTTC
>TRBJ2-7|TRBD1|.|TRBV7-9
CASSPMAGQGAGEQYF
TGTGCCAGCAGCCCAATGGCGGGACAGGGGGCAGGGGAGCAGTACTTC
>TRBJ1-5|.|.|TRBV6-1
CASSATVGQPQHF
TGTGCCAGCAGTGCCACGGTGGGCCAGCCCCAGCATTTT
>TRBJ2-2|.|few|TRBV7-9
CASSLYQEAGELFF
TGTGCCAGCAGCTTGTATCAGGAGGCCGGGGAGCTGTTTTTT
>TRBJ2-7|TRBD1|once|TRBV7-2
CASSLRPGQGGSEQYF
TGTGCCAGCAGCCTCCGCCCCGGACAGGGCGGGTCCGAGCAGTACTTC
>TRBJ2-1|.|.|TRBV6-1
CASKTLKAGNEQFF
TGTGCCAGCAAGACCCTGAAGGCGGGGAATGAGCAGTTCTTC
>TRBJ2-7|.|.|TRBV19
CASSLDRWSSYEQYF
TGTGCCAGTAGCCTGGACAGATGGAGCTCCTACGAGCAGTACTTC
>TRBJ1-4|.|.|TRBV5-4
CASSLDSFNEKLFF
TGTGCCAGCAGCTTGGACAGCTTTAATGAAAAACTGTTTTTT
>TRBJ2-7|TRBD2|.|TRBV6-1
CASSTREGPYEQYF
TGTGCCAGCAGTACGCGGGAGGGACCCTACGAGCAGTACTTC
>TRBJ2-1|TRBD2|few|TRBV11-3
CASSFQLAGHNEQFF
TGTGCCAGCAGCTTTCAACTAGCGGGACACAATGAGCAGTTCTTC
>TRBJ1-5|.|.|TRBV11-2
CASSLEGRSNQPQHF
TGTGCCAGCAGCTTAGAGGGGCGGAGCAATCAGCCCCAGCATTTT
>TRBJ1-6|.|.|TRBV7-2
CASSNTGNSPLHF
TGTGCCAGCAGCAATACAGGGAATTCACCCCTCCACTTT
>TRBJ2-3|.|.|TRBV6-1
CASSEGTVKDTQYF
TGTGCCAGCAGTGAAGGGACAGTAAAAGATACGCAGTATTTT
>TRBJ2-6|.|few|TRBV7-2
CASSLGPAGANVLTF
TGTGCCAGCAGCCTGGGGCCGGCTGGGGCCAACGTCCTGACTTTC
>TRBJ1-5|TRBD1|.|TRBV29-1
CSAPGQGLISNQPQHF
TGCAGCGCCCCGGGACAGGGGTTAATTAGCAATCAGCCCCAGCATTTT
>TRBJ1-2|.|.|TRBV28
CASCSPQEVYGYTF
TGTGCCAGCTGCAGCCCCCAAGAGGTCTATGGCTACACCTTC
>TRBJ1-6|.|.|TRBV30
CAWSGGGPINNSPLHF
TGTGCCTGGAGTGGCGGCGGCCCAATAAATAATTCACCCCTCCACTTT